This TCR beta chain was documented in a study of cytomegalovirus exposure and HLA in healthy donors. Overall study context: There were a few hundred genotyped donors. Of these, roughly 86% fell in the genetic ancestry cluster associated with self-reported Caucasian donors.

The V gene's germline CDR1 is SGHVS and CDR2 FQNEAQ. Trimming stripped 3 bases from V and 5 bases from J, with 8 bases between. CDR3 length: 12 amino acids. Each donor was healthy, and each was a bone marrow donor. PCR involved 60 Vbeta and 13 Jbeta primers. Clones were sequenced by immunoSEQ multiplex PCR, and TCRdb holds only the in-frame ones, with some missing. The sample includes 95,000 to 150,000 clones. The chain carries TRBV7-8 and TRBJ2-7; weak D call: TRBD1 (6 bases). This receptor was identified in a man aged 25 to 40 in good health and CMV-seronegative. Sequences were obtained from PBMCs. The CDR3 nucleotides are TGTGCCAGCAGCTTCTACAGGGACGAGCAGTACTTC. It specifies CASSFYRDEQYF.